The 22 T cell receptor beta chains below were found in one sample sequenced in a study of cytomegalovirus exposure and HLA in healthy donors. The PCR used 60 Vbeta and 13 Jbeta primers. Here immunoSEQ multiplex PCR was the method, and the copy in TCRdb shows in-frame clones only, minus some. Of roughly 100,000 clones listed, 12% to 15% were seen once; the top ten hold roughly 0.79%. The specimen sequenced was PBMCs. These receptors all come from a female donor in good health and CMV-seronegative.

The chain has TRBV18 and TRBJ1-2, with 12 bases fitting TRBD1. V was pared by 6 bases and J by 6 bases, with 2 bases of the junction left unmatched. CDR3 length: 13 amino acids. Germline V gene data show CDR1 as KGHSH and CDR2 as LQKENI. The CDR3 DNA is TGTGCCAGCTCCGGGACAGGGGGCGATGGCTACACCTTC. It encodes CASSGTGGDGYTF.

The V gene is TRBV4-3, the J gene TRBJ1-1, with 10 bases that match TRBD1. The CDR3 spans 16 residues. From germline, CDR1 is LGHNA and CDR2 YSLEER. V gave up 4 bases and J gave up 4 bases; unmatched junction bases: 9. The CDR3 coding sequence is TGCGCCAGCAGCCCTGGGACAGGGGCCTTAACCACTGAAGCTTTCTTT. Its translation is CASSPGTGALTTEAFF.

This clone was counted only a few times. This sequence joins TRBV5-6 and TRBJ2-3; 10 nucleotides agree with TRBD2. CDR1 SGHDT and CDR2 YYEEEE come from the germline V gene. V dropped 0 bases and J dropped 6; count of bases not matched to a gene: 7. The CDR3 sequence is 16 residues long. CDR3 sequence: CASSLAPSGSRDTQYF. The CDR3 DNA sequence: TGTGCCAGCAGCTTGGCCCCTAGCGGGAGTAGGGATACGCAGTATTTT.

The rearrangement links TRBV15 to TRBJ2-2, with D possibly matching TRBD1 (5 bases). Trimming removed 3 bases from V and 0 bases from J, with 11 bases in between. The length of the CDR3 is 16 residues. Germline assignment: CDR1 LNHNV and CDR2 YYDKDF (reference sequence). CDR3 loop: CATSSPTEANTGELFF. CDR3 coding DNA: TGTGCCACCAGCAGCCCGACAGAAGCGAACACCGGGGAGCTGTTTTTT.

This clone appeared a few times. The chain combines TRBV5-4 with TRBJ1-1; no definite D call. V gave up 4 bases and J gave up 6 bases, with 10 bases separating them. Germline V gene lookup returns CDR1 SGHNT and CDR2 YYREEE (reference sequence). The CDR3 is 12 amino acids. The CDR3 DNA is TGTGCCAGCAGCCCATACAATGCTGAAGCTTTCTTT. Its translation: CASSPYNAEAFF.

This clone was observed a few times. In DNA, the CDR3 is TGTGCCAGCAATCCCGGGACTAGCGAACTAGCCAAAAACATTCAGTACTTC. Residues: CASNPGTSELAKNIQYF. This chain connects TRBV2 to TRBJ2-4; 10 nucleotides agree with TRBD2. Germline values: CDR1 SNHLY, CDR2 FYNNEI. The ends lost 7 bases at V and 0 bases at J; junction bases unmatched: 9. The CDR3 extends over 17 amino acids.

This clone was seen a handful of times. The chain has TRBV27 and TRBJ1-5; the D gene is possibly TRBD1 (5 bases). The CDR3 covers 13 residues. The germline V gene has CDR1 MNHEY and CDR2 SMNVEV (reference sequence). The V end lost 4 bases, the J end lost 5 bases, and 9 bases lay between the germline ends. CDR3 DNA: TGTGCCAGCAGTTCGTGGGGGGATCAGCCCCAGCATTTT. Protein sequence: CASSSWGDQPQHF.

The chain has TRBV5-6 and TRBJ2-1; D unresolved. Germline loops: CDR1 SGHDT, CDR2 YYEEEE. CDR3 length equals 13 residues. Trimming cost V 1 base and J 8 bases, with 10 bases left between them. In DNA, the CDR3 is TGTGCCAGCAGCTTGTTCGCGTCGGATGAGCAGTTCTTC. It yields the protein CASSLFASDEQFF.

This chain uses TRBV9 with TRBJ2-1; D possibly corresponds to TRBD2 (5 bases). Trimming took 3 bases from V and 8 from J, leaving 15 bases between them. Germline lookup yields CDR1 SGDLS and CDR2 YYNGEE. The CDR3 sequence is 14 residues long. The CDR3 spells CASSDATTGDEQFF. The DNA for the CDR3 is TGTGCCAGCAGCGACGCGACTACGGGCGATGAGCAGTTCTTC.

The chain employs TRBV10-2 and TRBJ2-1; a possible D gene is TRBD1 (6 bases). The length of the CDR3 is 15 residues. Deletions cut 7 bases from V and 3 bases from J, with 16 bases between. Germline CDR1 is WSHSY and CDR2 is SAAADI. The CDR3 loop reads CASIVRTEIYNEQFF. The CDR3 DNA sequence: TGCGCCAGCATCGTACGGACAGAAATCTACAATGAGCAGTTCTTC.

The genes are TRBV10-2 and TRBJ2-5; 10 bases are shared with TRBD2. V gave up 3 bases and J gave up 2 bases; unmatched junction bases: 3. The germline gives CDR1 WSHSY, CDR2 SAAADI. The length of the CDR3 is 15 residues. The CDR3 DNA follows: TGCGCCAGCAGTGATCTAGCGGGGGCGCAAGAGACCCAGTACTTC. This codes for CASSDLAGAQETQYF.

The rearrangement joins TRBV11-2 to TRBJ2-7; 13 positions agree with TRBD2. CDR1 and CDR2 (germline): SGHAT, FQNNGV. The V segment lost 1 base and the J segment 4 bases; nucleotides outside the gene matches: 1. The CDR3 contains 15 residues. Written as DNA, the CDR3 is TGTGCCAGCAGCTTAGGACTAGCGGGGGGTTACGAGCAGTACTTC. This codes for CASSLGLAGGYEQYF. The whole variable domain, remainder taken from reference TRBV11-2 and TRBJ2-7, is EAGVAQSPRYKIIEKRQSVAFWCNPISGHATLYWYQQILGQGPKLLIQFQNNGVVDDSQLPKDRFSAERLKGVDSTLKIQPAKLEDSAVYLCASSLGLAGGYEQYFGPGTRLTVT.

This clone appeared a few times. The J gene is TRBJ1-1, the V gene TRBV7-9; a possible D gene is TRBD1 (5 bases). The V end was cut by 5 bases, the J end by 0 bases, with 13 bases between. The germline V gene encodes CDR1 SEHNR and CDR2 FQNEAQ (reference sequence). The CDR3 is 15 residues long. CDR3 loop: CASSNLDSMNTEAFF. The CDR3 DNA reads as TGTGCCAGCAGCAACTTAGACAGTATGAACACTGAAGCTTTCTTT.

V usage is TRBV18 and J usage is TRBJ2-3, with D perhaps TRBD2 (5 bases). The CDR3 has 13 residues. Germline-derived CDR1 and CDR2 are KGHSH and LQKENI. Trimming took off 4 bases at V and 2 bases at J, with 7 bases between the two ends. CDR3 sequence reads: CASSLGATDTQYF. In nucleotides, the CDR3 is TGTGCCAGCTCACTGGGAGCCACAGATACGCAGTATTTT.

The chain recombines TRBV4-3 with TRBJ2-1, with 7 bases that match TRBD2. The germline CDR1 and CDR2 sequences are LGHNA and YSLEER. This CDR3 contains 17 residues. The ends lost 0 bases at V and 7 bases at J; junction bases unmatched: 12. This chain's CDR3 is CASSQDPPAGEWNEQFF. The DNA for the CDR3 is TGCGCCAGCAGCCAAGACCCTCCGGCGGGAGAGTGGAATGAGCAGTTCTTC.

The genes are TRBV10-3 and TRBJ2-3; D call uncertain. The CDR3 spans 13 residues. Germline V gives CDR1 ENHRY, CDR2 SYGVKD. V dropped 8 bases and J dropped 0 bases, with 9 bases sitting between them. This chain's CDR3 is CAIGGRSTDTQYF. The CDR3 DNA reads TGTGCCATCGGTGGCAGAAGCACAGATACGCAGTATTTT.

This clone was counted between two and nine times. The genes are TRBV5-4 and TRBJ2-7; 7 bases are a match to TRBD2. Germline assignment: CDR1 SGHNT and CDR2 YYREEE (reference sequence). The length of the CDR3 is 14 residues. The ends lost 9 bases at V and 4 bases at J; junction bases unmatched: 13. CDR3 DNA: TGTGCCACCAAAAGCATGGGGGGGGGATACGAGCAGTACTTC. As protein: CATKSMGGGYEQYF.

This clone was counted a few times. The chain recombines TRBV7-9 with TRBJ1-2; D unclear. CDR3 size: 16 residues. The V end lost 0 bases, the J end lost 2 bases, and 13 bases lay between the germline ends. Germline V gives CDR1 SEHNR, CDR2 FQNEAQ (reference sequence). DNA for the CDR3: TGTGCCAGCAGCTTAGCGACACAAAGGCTGAACTATGGCTACACCTTC. Its translation: CASSLATQRLNYGYTF.

Only a few counts were recorded for this clone. The chain couples TRBV5-4 to TRBJ1-2, with D possibly matching TRBD1 (6 bases). CDR3 size: 16 residues. Per germline, CDR1 SGHNT and CDR2 YYREEE (reference sequence). Trimming took 0 bases from V and 4 from J, leaving 16 bases between them. As DNA, the CDR3 is TGTGCCAGCAGCTTGGATCAGGGGATGGTTGGCTATGGCTACACCTTC. It encodes CASSLDQGMVGYGYTF.

The rearrangement joins TRBV4-1 to TRBJ1-1; 7 positions match TRBD1. V was clipped by 4 bases and J by 4 bases; unmatched bases: 12. Germline-derived CDR1 and CDR2 are MGHRA and YSYEKL. The CDR3 extends over 16 amino acids. In nucleotides, the CDR3 is TGCGCCAGCAGCCCCATCTACAGGGGCCCCACCACTGAAGCTTTCTTT. Amino acid sequence: CASSPIYRGPTTEAFF.

This clone was detected only a few times. This chain joins TRBV30 and TRBJ1-5, with D perhaps TRBD1 (5 bases). Trimming pared 0 bases from V and 5 bases from J, leaving 11 bases between. Germline V gene sequence: CDR1 GTSNPN, CDR2 SVGIG (reference sequence). The CDR3 has 14 residues. CDR3 nucleotides: TGTGCCTGGAGTGTAGGGGTCCGAGATCAGCCCCAGCATTTT. It yields the protein CAWSVGVRDQPQHF.

The chain links TRBV30 to TRBJ1-1, with D maybe TRBD1 (6 bases). The germline V and J ends were trimmed by 2 bases and 7 bases, with 17 bases remaining between them. The CDR3 totals 14 residues. Germline V lookup: CDR1 GTSNPN, CDR2 SVGIG (reference sequence). CDR3 region: CAWSQGQGLVEAFF. CDR3 coding DNA: TGTGCCTGGAGTCAAGGGCAGGGGCTTGTTGAAGCTTTCTTT.